This entry lists 24 T cell receptor beta chains sequenced from one sample in a study of cytomegalovirus exposure and HLA in healthy donors. PCR involved 60 Vbeta and 13 Jbeta primers. The table came from immunoSEQ multiplex PCR; TCRdb's copy has only in-frame clones and leaves some out. This table has about 110,000 clones, around 86% appearing once. The sequencing input was PBMCs. These receptor sequences come from a woman in her twenties or thirties in good health and CMV-seronegative.

The genes are TRBV4-2 and TRBJ2-2; D might be TRBD2 (6 bases). V lost 3 bases and J 7 bases, leaving 12 bases between the germline ends. CDR1 is LGHNA, CDR2 YNFKEQ, per germline. This CDR3 has 14 amino acids. The chain's CDR3 is CASSQVLAGGELFF. The CDR3 DNA follows: TGTGCCAGCAGCCAGGTACTAGCAGGCGGGGAGCTGTTTTTT.

J is TRBJ1-2 and V is TRBV19; D may be TRBD1 (5 bases). The CDR3 contains 13 residues. Looked up from germline, CDR1 is LNHDA and CDR2 is SQIVND (reference sequence). V gave up 5 bases and J gave up 6 bases, with 13 bases separating them. In DNA, the CDR3 is TGTGCCAGTAGTTCCCAGGGCCGGAATGGCTACACCTTC. It codes for CASSSQGRNGYTF.

This clone was seen once. The J gene is TRBJ1-3, the V gene TRBV5-4; the D gene is possibly TRBD1 (5 bases). V lost 4 bases to trimming and J lost 1 base, with 15 bases between them. CDR3 size: 16 residues. Germline V gene data show CDR1 as SGHNT and CDR2 as YYREEE (reference sequence). CDR3 loop: CASSKDPGSSGNTIYF. In DNA, the CDR3 is TGTGCCAGCAGCAAAGATCCAGGGTCTTCTGGAAACACCATATATTTT.

This clone turned up a few times. V usage is TRBV5-1 and J usage is TRBJ2-7; tentatively, D is TRBD1 (6 bases). The CDR3 contains 15 residues. Per the germline V gene, CDR1 is SGHRS and CDR2 is YFSETQ. The V and J ends lost 0 bases and 0 bases respectively, with 10 bases between them. CDR3 residues: CASSLATGNSYEQYF. The CDR3 DNA reads TGCGCCAGCAGCTTGGCTACAGGGAACTCCTACGAGCAGTACTTC.

The table lists this clone with a count of one. The rearrangement links TRBV30 to TRBJ2-2; TRBD1 matches at 7 bases. From germline, CDR1 is GTSNPN and CDR2 SVGIG (reference sequence). There are 13 residues in the CDR3. After removal of 3 bases from V and 5 bases from J, the junction contained 3 bases not matched to a gene. Written as DNA, the CDR3 is TGTGCCTGGAGAAGACAGGGAACCGGGGAGCTGTTTTTT. Its protein product is CAWRRQGTGELFF.

V usage is TRBV20-1 and J usage is TRBJ1-4; the D is unclear. This CDR3 has 11 residues. V lost 2 bases, J lost 8 bases, and 6 bases lay in between. Germline CDR1 DFQATT, CDR2 SNEGSKA (reference sequence). DNA for the CDR3: TGCAGTGCTAGAAACGAGGAAAAACTGTTTTTT. Protein: CSARNEEKLFF.

This clone was recorded only once. The V gene is TRBV6-6, the J gene TRBJ2-3; unclear D gene. The CDR3 is 13 residues long. Germline values: CDR1 MNHNY, CDR2 SVGAGI (reference sequence). The V gene lost 6 bases and the J gene lost 10 bases, with 17 bases spanning the gap. CDR3 amino acids: CASSPPLTSAQYF. CDR3 in DNA: TGTGCCAGCAGCCCACCGCTTACCTCGGCGCAGTATTTT.

V is TRBV9 and J is TRBJ2-5, with 7 bases matching TRBD2. Trimming cost V 3 bases and J 5 bases; bases outside gene matches: 4. The length of the CDR3 is 13 residues. The germline gives CDR1 SGDLS, CDR2 YYNGEE. The CDR3, as DNA: TGTGCCAGCAGCGGCTTGGGGGGGGAGACCCAGTACTTC. It encodes CASSGLGGETQYF.

The chain recombines TRBV2 with TRBJ2-7; TRBD1 aligns across 9 bases. CDR3 length: 14 amino acids. Germline assignment: CDR1 SNHLY and CDR2 FYNNEI. The V and J ends lost 6 bases and 1 base, in that order; junction bases with no gene match: 4. CDR3 sequence: CASRPGQGSYEQYF. DNA for the CDR3: TGTGCCAGCAGGCCGGGACAGGGATCCTACGAGCAGTACTTC.

This clone was counted a single time. This sequence joins TRBV29-1 and TRBJ2-2, with 7 nucleotides matching TRBD2. The ends lost 7 bases at V and 4 bases at J; junction bases unmatched: 9. Germline V CDR1 and CDR2: SQVTM, ANQGSEA. The CDR3 totals 14 residues. DNA for the CDR3: TGCAGCGGGATGGCGGGAGTGGGCACCGGGGAGCTGTTTTTT. Amino acid sequence: CSGMAGVGTGELFF.

V is TRBV27 and J is TRBJ2-4; D is possibly TRBD1 (5 bases). From germline, CDR1 is MNHEY and CDR2 SMNVEV (reference sequence). V lost 6 bases to trimming and J lost 0 bases, with 12 bases between them. The CDR3 loop spans 15 amino acids. In DNA, the CDR3 is TGTGCCAGCAGGGCAGGGTATGGAGCCAAAAACATTCAGTACTTC. Translation: CASRAGYGAKNIQYF.

The chain is built from TRBV19 and TRBJ1-2; 8 nucleotides line up with TRBD1. V was clipped by 8 bases and J by 5 bases; unmatched bases: 7. CDR1 is LNHDA and CDR2 is SQIVND in the germline V gene (reference sequence). The CDR3 contains 13 residues. CDR3 sequence: CASEGQDLYGYTF. The CDR3 nucleotides are TGTGCCAGTGAGGGACAGGACCTATATGGCTACACCTTC.

This chain connects TRBV6-5 to TRBJ1-1; D gene unclear. CDR1 and CDR2 from the germline V gene are MNHEY and SVGAGI. Trimming cost V 2 bases and J 2 bases, with 6 bases left between them. This CDR3 is built from 13 residues. The CDR3 loop reads CASSYLSNTEAFF. CDR3 nucleotides: TGTGCCAGCAGTTACCTCAGTAACACTGAAGCTTTCTTT.

This clone was observed a single time. J is TRBJ2-5 and V is TRBV28; D remains unclear. This CDR3 has 13 residues. V was shortened by 3 bases and J by 3 bases, with 8 bases between the two germline ends. Germline CDR1 reads MDHEN; CDR2 reads SYDVKM. In DNA form, the CDR3 reads TGTGCCAGCAGTTTTGCAGGTGAAGAGACCCAGTACTTC. It translates to CASSFAGEETQYF. The full variable domain, completed using reference TRBV28 and TRBJ2-5, is DVKVTQSSRYLVKRTGEKVFLECVQDMDHENMFWYRQDPGLGLRLIYFSYDVKMKEKGDIPEGYSVSREKKERFSLILESASTNQTSMYLCASSFAGEETQYFGPGTRLLVL.

J is TRBJ2-1 and V is TRBV7-2; TRBD2 might be the D (5 bases). The germline CDR1 and CDR2 sequences are SGHTA and FQGNSA. The CDR3 covers 16 residues. Trimming took 1 base from V and 0 from J, leaving 10 bases between them. The CDR3 DNA reads TGTGCCAGCAGCTTAGAGGCACGGGGCTCCTACAATGAGCAGTTCTTC. This sequence encodes CASSLEARGSYNEQFF.

This chain connects TRBV11-3 to TRBJ2-1; TRBD1 matches at 7 bases. The germline V gene has CDR1 SGHNT and CDR2 YENEEA. There are 12 residues in the CDR3. J was trimmed by 9 bases and V by 5 bases; bases with no gene match: 4. In DNA form, the CDR3 reads TGTGCCAGCAGCAGGACAGGCAGTGAGCAGTTCTTC. Protein: CASSRTGSEQFF. Full variable domain (rest looked up from reference TRBV11-3 and TRBJ2-1): EAGVVQSPRYKIIEKKQPVAFWCNPISGHNTLYWYLQNLGQGPELLIRYENEEAVDDSQLPKDRFSAERLKGVDSTLKIQPAELGDSAVYLCASSRTGSEQFFGPGTRLTVL.

This chain uses TRBV29-1 with TRBJ2-7; 12 positions match TRBD2. Germline V gene lookup returns CDR1 SQVTM and CDR2 ANQGSEA. The CDR3 has 12 amino acids. The CDR3 loop is CLSLAGGTEQYF. CDR3 bases: TGCTTATCTCTAGCGGGAGGGACCGAGCAGTACTTC.

The chain employs TRBV4-2 and TRBJ2-7; D possibly corresponds to TRBD2 (6 bases). This CDR3 has 14 residues. The V gene's germline CDR1 is LGHNA and CDR2 YNFKEQ. V gave up 0 bases and J gave up 3 bases, with 9 bases separating them. For the CDR3, the DNA is TGTGCCAGCAGCCAAGAAGGCGGGGACTACGAGCAGTACTTC. Protein product: CASSQEGGDYEQYF.

The chain uses TRBV4-2 and TRBJ1-2; the D gene is possibly TRBD1 (6 bases). This CDR3 spans 16 amino acids. Trimming cost V 0 bases and J 8 bases, with 19 bases left between them. Per the germline V gene, CDR1 is LGHNA and CDR2 is YNFKEQ. The DNA of the CDR3 is TGTGCCAGCAGCCAAGAGGGGGGGCAGGTCCTTATGGGCTACACCTTC. This encodes CASSQEGGQVLMGYTF.

This clone appeared once. This rearrangement joins TRBV28 to TRBJ2-2; 7 positions match TRBD1. J was trimmed by 2 bases and V by 3 bases; bases with no gene match: 9. The CDR3 totals 17 residues. Germline CDR1 MDHEN, CDR2 SYDVKM. The CDR3 sequence: CASSFTGYRGNTGELFF. DNA of the CDR3: TGTGCCAGCAGTTTCACAGGTTACAGGGGTAACACCGGGGAGCTGTTTTTT.

The CDR3 nucleotides read TGTGCCAGCAGCCTGGGGGGAATCGGAAACACCATATATTTT. Its protein is CASSLGGIGNTIYF. The chain joins TRBV27 to TRBJ1-3, with a possible D match to TRBD1 (5 bases). Trimming stripped 6 bases from V and 4 bases from J, with 13 bases between. The germline V gene has CDR1 MNHEY and CDR2 SMNVEV (reference sequence). The length of the CDR3 is 14 residues.

V is TRBV19 and J is TRBJ2-1; 10 bases match TRBD1. The CDR3 has 15 amino acids. Germline V CDR1 and CDR2: LNHDA, SQIVND (reference sequence). V dropped 5 bases and J dropped 7; count of bases not matched to a gene: 8. The CDR3 here is CASSLMTGGTNEQFF. CDR3 DNA: TGTGCCAGTAGTTTAATGACAGGGGGCACGAATGAGCAGTTCTTC.

The J gene is TRBJ1-4, the V gene TRBV5-1, with TRBD1 matching over 9 bases. From germline, CDR1 is SGHRS and CDR2 YFSETQ. The ends lost 4 bases at V and 5 bases at J; junction bases unmatched: 6. The CDR3 consists of 15 residues. CDR3 loop: CASSPTGTGNEKLFF. The CDR3 DNA is TGCGCCAGCAGCCCAACCGGGACAGGGAATGAAAAACTGTTTTTT.

This clone was picked up one time. The chain links TRBV28 to TRBJ1-1, with TRBD1 matching 10 bases. CDR1 is MDHEN, CDR2 SYDVKM, per germline. The junction had 12 bases not matched to a gene; V was cut back by 7 bases and J by 1 base. There are 17 residues in the CDR3. The CDR3 loop is CASTRWTGGDQNTEAFF. The DNA of the CDR3 is TGTGCCAGCACCCGCTGGACAGGGGGTGATCAGAACACTGAAGCTTTCTTT.